A single sample is the source of the 20 T cell receptor beta chains below, sequenced in a study of blood T cells in healthy people across ages. For the second PCR, which ran for roughly 7 to 11 cycles, a sample-barcoded 5' primer and a J-beta primer mix were used. TCRdb reprocessed the 5' RACE reads via MiXCR and lists one record per CDR3 protein. The sample includes about 1,000,000 distinct CDR3 sequences, less than 50% of them seen just once. The sequencing sample was made of blood. These receptor sequences come from a woman aged 60-75 years in good health.

This clonotype showed up just a few times. The V gene is TRBV7-2, the J gene TRBJ2-1, with D perhaps matching TRBD2 (6 bases). The end of the DNA aligns better with TRBJ2-7, so the J call may be wrong. CDR1 is SGHTA, CDR2 FQGNSA, per germline. This CDR3 has 15 residues. The CDR3 loop reads CASSVGTFSTNEQYF. CDR3 bases: TGTGCCAGCAGCGTCGGGACTTTTTCAACCAATGAGCAGTACTTC.

The table lists this clonotype with a few counts. V and J are TRBV28 and TRBJ2-3; D unclear. CDR1 and CDR2 from the germline V gene are MDHEN and SYDVKM. Deletions cut 4 bases from V and 1 base from J, with 6 bases between. The CDR3 loop spans 13 amino acids. CDR3 DNA: TGTGCCAGCAGTTCGGACGGCACAGATACGCAGTATTTT. The encoded protein is CASSSDGTDTQYF.

Many counts were recorded for this clonotype. The rearrangement joins TRBV7-2 to TRBJ2-5, with D possibly matching TRBD2 (6 bases). The V gene lost 5 bases and the J gene lost 5 bases, with 12 bases spanning the gap. Germline-derived CDR1 and CDR2 are SGHTA and FQGNSA. CDR3 length: 13 amino acids. This CDR3 reads CASSRLVYETQYF. The CDR3 DNA reads TGTGCCAGCAGCCGACTAGTTTACGAGACCCAGTACTTC.

A single count supports this clonotype. The chain combines TRBV20-1 with TRBJ2-7, with D hard to call. The V and J ends lost 6 bases and 7 bases respectively, with 25 bases between them. From germline, CDR1 is DFQATT and CDR2 SNEGSKA (reference sequence). This CDR3 contains 15 residues. As DNA, the CDR3 is TGCAGTGCCACTTTGGAGCGTAGCTCCTACAATGAGCAGTACTTC. It specifies CSATLERSSYNEQYF.

This chain links TRBV20-1 with TRBJ2-1; 12 nucleotides match TRBD2. Germline-derived CDR1 and CDR2 are DFQATT and SNEGSKA (reference sequence). The CDR3 loop spans 15 amino acids. The V and J ends lost 0 bases and 4 bases, in that order; junction bases with no gene match: 1. The CDR3 loop is CSARELAGGYNEQFF. The CDR3 nucleotides are TGCAGTGCTAGAGAACTAGCGGGGGGATACAATGAGCAGTTCTTC.

On this clonotype: This may come from a read error, since a much larger clone is one base off. This chain joins TRBV27 and TRBJ2-6; D call uncertain. The V gene's germline CDR1 is MNHEY and CDR2 SMNVEV (reference sequence). This CDR3 region has 15 residues. Here the CDR3 DNA reads TGTACCAGCAGTCCACTAAACTCTGGGGCCAACGTCCTGACTTTC. Translated: CTSSPLNSGANVLTF.

The J gene is TRBJ1-2, the V gene TRBV12-3 or TRBV12-4, with a weak D call TRBD1 (5 bases). This CDR3 comprises 14 residues. Trimming cost V 5 bases and J 4 bases, with 14 bases left between them. The CDR3 reads CASSVPGTFYGYTF. As DNA, the CDR3 is TGTGCCAGCAGTGTCCCAGGGACCTTCTATGGCTACACCTTC.

This chain links TRBV27 with TRBJ1-1; D is unresolved. CDR3 length: 14 residues. The germline CDR1 and CDR2 sequences are MNHEY and SMNVEV (reference sequence). Trimming removed 6 bases from V and 0 bases from J, with 11 bases in between. This CDR3 is CASSPSKMNTEAFF. The CDR3 DNA reads as TGTGCCAGCAGCCCATCCAAGATGAACACTGAAGCTTTCTTT.

The rearrangement links TRBV6-1 to TRBJ2-7; D is possibly TRBD1 (6 bases). Germline V lookup: CDR1 MNHNS, CDR2 SASEGT. This CDR3 comprises 13 residues. Trimming cost V 6 bases and J 4 bases, with 13 bases left between them. The CDR3: CASRPGHTYEQYF. In DNA form, the CDR3 reads TGTGCCAGCAGGCCGGGACACACGTACGAGCAGTACTTC.

The chain recombines TRBV20-1 with TRBJ2-7; 8 bases are a match to TRBD2. Trimming at V came to 0 bases and at J to 2 bases, leaving 15 bases not matched to a gene. The CDR3 has 18 amino acids. Germline CDR1 is DFQATT and CDR2 is SNEGSKA (reference sequence). CDR3 amino acids: CSARDSLSGRSVTYEQYF. As DNA, the CDR3 is TGCAGTGCTAGAGATAGTCTAAGCGGGAGATCGGTGACCTACGAGCAGTACTTC.

The chain employs TRBV7-9 and TRBJ1-6; D is uncertain. With 5 bases removed from V and 0 bases from J, the gap between germline ends came to 11 bases. The length of the CDR3 is 16 residues. Per germline, CDR1 SEHNR and CDR2 FQNEAQ (reference sequence). CDR3 sequence (DNA): TGTGCCAGCAGCCCCGCTCCCAGCTCCTATAATTCACCCCTCCACTTT. This translates into CASSPAPSSYNSPLHF.

The chain joins TRBV27 to TRBJ2-3, with D tentatively TRBD2 (6 bases). The CDR3 has 15 amino acids. CDR1 and CDR2 (germline): MNHEY, SMNVEV (reference sequence). Between the trimmed V and J ends, which lost 8 bases and 0 bases, there was a span of 15 bases. CDR3 sequence (DNA): TGTGCCAGCGGGGACGTGGGAGGTAGCACAGATACGCAGTATTTT. It yields the protein CASGDVGGSTDTQYF.

The chain has TRBV6-5 and TRBJ2-1, with TRBD1 matching 10 bases. V was clipped by 6 bases and J by 5 bases; unmatched bases: 10. The CDR3 contains 16 residues. CDR1 is MNHEY and CDR2 is SVGAGI in the germline V gene. CDR3 loop: CASRNTGTGAHNEQFF. The CDR3 coding sequence is TGTGCCAGCAGGAATACCGGGACAGGGGCGCACAATGAGCAGTTCTTC.

This clonotype was observed a few times. The genes are TRBV28 and TRBJ2-1; 7 nucleotides agree with TRBD2. Per germline, CDR1 MDHEN and CDR2 SYDVKM. The junction had 7 bases not matched to a gene; V was cut back by 7 bases and J by 1 base. The CDR3 runs to 15 residues. This CDR3 reads CASNSAGLSYNEQFF. The DNA for the CDR3 is TGTGCCAGCAACTCAGCGGGATTATCCTACAATGAGCAGTTCTTC.

Comments on this clonotype: A much larger clone differs from this one at a single base, so this may be a read error. This chain links TRBV7-2 with TRBJ2-1, with a weak D call TRBD2 (6 bases). Germline values: CDR1 SGHTA, CDR2 FQGNSA. Deletions cut 4 bases from V and 0 bases from J, with 13 bases between. The CDR3 spans 16 residues. This chain's CDR3 is CASSSVGGVSYNEQFF. The CDR3 DNA is TGTGCCAGCAGCTCAGTGGGCGGGGTCTCCTACAATGAGCAGTTCTTC.

The chain employs TRBV4-3 and TRBJ1-2; possible D gene TRBD1, 5 bases. This CDR3 is 15 amino acids long. Between the trimmed V and J ends, which lost 4 bases and 2 bases, there was a span of 14 bases. Germline CDR1 LGHNA, CDR2 YSLEER. CDR3 coding DNA: TGCGCCAGCAGCCCGTCCTTCGACAGAAACTATGGCTACACCTTC. It specifies CASSPSFDRNYGYTF.

This clonotype occurred many times. V usage is TRBV5-1 and J usage is TRBJ2-1; 8 bases map to TRBD2. Losses at the gene ends were 0 bases for V and 4 bases for J; bases not matched to a gene: 9. The CDR3 has 17 amino acids. Germline CDR1 is SGHRS and CDR2 is YFSETQ. The CDR3 DNA is TGCGCCAGCAGCTTGGCCCTAGGTAGCGGGACTTACAATGAGCAGTTCTTC. Protein product: CASSLALGSGTYNEQFF.

This chain joins TRBV5-4 and TRBJ2-5; D is perhaps TRBD2 (6 bases). This CDR3 spans 14 amino acids. The germline V gene has CDR1 SGHNT and CDR2 YYREEE (reference sequence). The V end was cut by 0 bases, the J end by 7 bases, with 13 bases between. The CDR3 sequence: CASSLESGGATQYF. Here the CDR3 DNA reads TGTGCCAGCAGCTTGGAATCAGGAGGGGCGACCCAGTACTTC.

The chain uses TRBV29-1 and TRBJ2-1; D unclear. In germline, CDR1 is SQVTM, CDR2 ANQGSEA. V was clipped by 4 bases and J by 0 bases, with 13 bases between them. The CDR3 length is 15 residues. CDR3 protein: CSVVSQVPSYNEQFF. The CDR3 coding sequence is TGCAGCGTTGTTTCCCAGGTCCCCTCCTACAATGAGCAGTTCTTC.

This clonotype occurred a few times. The rearrangement joins TRBV27 to TRBJ2-7; 7 bases are a match to TRBD2. Germline lookup yields CDR1 MNHEY and CDR2 SMNVEV (reference sequence). The ends lost 3 bases at V and 3 bases at J; junction bases unmatched: 17. The CDR3 runs 18 residues. The CDR3 nucleotides read TGTGCCAGCAGTTTCGGATGGCTAGGGGCTAGCGGAGACTACGAGCAGTACTTC. Encoded protein: CASSFGWLGASGDYEQYF.